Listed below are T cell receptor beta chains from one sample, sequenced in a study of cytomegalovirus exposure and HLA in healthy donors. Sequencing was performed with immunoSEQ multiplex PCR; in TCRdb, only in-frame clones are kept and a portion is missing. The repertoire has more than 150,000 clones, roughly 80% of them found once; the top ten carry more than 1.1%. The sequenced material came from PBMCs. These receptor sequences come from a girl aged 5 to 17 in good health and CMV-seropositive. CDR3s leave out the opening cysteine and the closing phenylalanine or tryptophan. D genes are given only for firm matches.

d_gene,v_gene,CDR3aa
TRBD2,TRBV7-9,ASSLGGLAGARNEQF
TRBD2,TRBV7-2,ASSLAGGRETQY
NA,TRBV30,AWSLGSHQPQH
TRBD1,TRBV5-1,ASSPGGTGGGNTIY
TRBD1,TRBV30,AWSAPGQFNTGELF
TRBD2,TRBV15,ATSASGSWNEQF
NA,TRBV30,AWNRKAGGEQY
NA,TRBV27,ASSRPGWRETQY
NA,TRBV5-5,ASSSTGLADFYNEQF
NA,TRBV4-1,ASSQGTASYEQY
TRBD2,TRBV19,ASRSAGESYEQY
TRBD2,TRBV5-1,ASSSRLAGANEQF
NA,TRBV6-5,ASSSQTGPGYT
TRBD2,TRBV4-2,ASSQATSGKPDTGELF
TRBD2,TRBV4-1,ASSHPGTSGRASETQY
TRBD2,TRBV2,ASSEGLAGDTQY
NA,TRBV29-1,SVLGLPLEQY
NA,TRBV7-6,ASSLASGPGTDTQY
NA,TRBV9,ASSVAGAWRSSYNEQF
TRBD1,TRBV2,ASSPSDRPYEQY